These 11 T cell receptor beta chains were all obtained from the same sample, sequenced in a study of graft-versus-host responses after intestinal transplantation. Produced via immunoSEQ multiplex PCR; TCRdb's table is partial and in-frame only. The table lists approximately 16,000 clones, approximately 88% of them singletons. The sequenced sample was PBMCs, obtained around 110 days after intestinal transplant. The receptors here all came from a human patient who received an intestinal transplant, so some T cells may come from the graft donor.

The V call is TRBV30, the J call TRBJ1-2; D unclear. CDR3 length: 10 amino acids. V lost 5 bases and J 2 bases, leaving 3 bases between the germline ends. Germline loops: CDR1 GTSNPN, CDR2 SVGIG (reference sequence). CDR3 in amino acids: CAWQNYGYTF. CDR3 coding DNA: TGTGCCTGGCAAAACTATGGCTACACCTTC.

DNA for the CDR3: TGCGCCAGCAGCCACCGGGAGGATGAGCAGTTCTTC. Encoded protein: CASSHREDEQFF. The rearrangement joins TRBV4-1 to TRBJ2-1; 7 nucleotides line up with TRBD2. CDR1 MGHRA and CDR2 YSYEKL come from the germline V gene. The CDR3 length is 12 residues. J gave up 8 bases and V 3 bases, and 1 base lay outside the gene matches.

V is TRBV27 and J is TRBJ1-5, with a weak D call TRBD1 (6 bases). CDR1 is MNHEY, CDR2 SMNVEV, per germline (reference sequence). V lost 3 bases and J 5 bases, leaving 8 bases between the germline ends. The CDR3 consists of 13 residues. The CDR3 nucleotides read TGTGCCAGCAGTTTCAGGGGTCATCAGCCCCAGCATTTT. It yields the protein CASSFRGHQPQHF.

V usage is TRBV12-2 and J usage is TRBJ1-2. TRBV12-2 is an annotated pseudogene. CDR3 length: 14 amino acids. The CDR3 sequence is CASRPTKRPYGYTF. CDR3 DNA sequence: TGTGCAAGTCGCCCTACCAAGAGGCCCTATGGCTACACCTTC.

The CDR3 loop reads CASSSGGTDTQYF. For the CDR3, the DNA is TGTGCCAGCAGCTCTGGGGGCACAGATACGCAGTATTTT. J is TRBJ2-3 and V is TRBV7-9; no definite D call. The V and J ends lost 4 bases and 1 base respectively, with 6 bases between them. The CDR3 is made up of 13 amino acids. CDR1 and CDR2 (germline): SEHNR, FQNEAQ (reference sequence).

The CDR3 sequence is CASSLELDNQPQHF. In DNA, the CDR3 is TGTGCCAGCAGCTTGGAACTGGACAATCAGCCCCAGCATTTT. The V call is TRBV5-5, the J call TRBJ1-5, with D uncertain. V was clipped by 0 bases and J by 3 bases, with 7 bases between them. CDR1 is SGHKS and CDR2 is YYEKEE in the germline V gene (reference sequence). The CDR3 covers 14 residues.

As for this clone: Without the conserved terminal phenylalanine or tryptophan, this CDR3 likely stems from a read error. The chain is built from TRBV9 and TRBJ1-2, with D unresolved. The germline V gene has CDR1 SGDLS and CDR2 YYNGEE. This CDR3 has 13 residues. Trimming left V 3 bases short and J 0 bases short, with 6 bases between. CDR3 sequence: CASSARTNYGYTL. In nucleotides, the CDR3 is TGTGCCAGCAGCGCCAGAACTAACTATGGCTACACCCTC.

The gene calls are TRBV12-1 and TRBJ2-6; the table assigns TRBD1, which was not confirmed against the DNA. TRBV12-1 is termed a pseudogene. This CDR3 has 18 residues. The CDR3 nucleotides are TGTGCCAGCAGCAGGACACATGTAGGACAAAGTCGGGCCAACGTCCTGACTTTC. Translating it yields CASSRTHVGQSRANVLTF.

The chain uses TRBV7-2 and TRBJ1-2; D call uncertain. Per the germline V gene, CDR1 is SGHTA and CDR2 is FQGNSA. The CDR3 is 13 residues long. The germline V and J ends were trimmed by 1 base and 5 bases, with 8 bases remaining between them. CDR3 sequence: CASSLGGSYGYTF. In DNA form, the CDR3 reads TGTGCCAGCAGCTTAGGAGGTTCTTATGGCTACACCTTC.

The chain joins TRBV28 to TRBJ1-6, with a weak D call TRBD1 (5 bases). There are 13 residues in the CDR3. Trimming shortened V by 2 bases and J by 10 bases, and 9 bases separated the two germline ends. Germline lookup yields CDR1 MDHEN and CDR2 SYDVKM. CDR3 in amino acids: CASSLVQGSPLHF. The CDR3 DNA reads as TGTGCCAGCAGTTTAGTTCAGGGATCACCCCTCCACTTT.

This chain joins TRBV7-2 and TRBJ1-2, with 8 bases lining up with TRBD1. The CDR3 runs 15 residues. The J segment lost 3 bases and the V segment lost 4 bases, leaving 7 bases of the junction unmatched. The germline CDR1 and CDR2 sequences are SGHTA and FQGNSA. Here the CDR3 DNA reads TGTGCCAGCAGCTCCAGACAGGGGAGGGACTATGGCTACACCTTC. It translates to CASSSRQGRDYGYTF.